The present entry profiles one TCR beta chain with its context. At the DNA level, this CDR3 is encoded by other sequences in the same sample as well. This sample was included in a study of shared clonotypes between healthy human individuals. HIV-negative, healthy adults without recent acute infections or vaccinations were the donors. TCRdb keeps only in-frame clones here, not all; method: immunoSEQ multiplex PCR. Of 2 million to 2.5 million clones listed, 90% to 97% are singletons. Sequenced sample: naive CD4+ T cells sorted from blood. Sample subset: CD45RA+ positively selected. This clonotype was sampled from a young man in good health.

In DNA, the CDR3 is TGTGCCAGCAGTTACTCGGCCGACTACGAGCAGTACTTC. Translated: CASSYSADYEQYF. The rearrangement links TRBV6-5 to TRBJ2-7; no clear D. The CDR3 has 13 residues. Germline V gene lookup returns CDR1 MNHEY and CDR2 SVGAGI. The V end lost 0 bases, the J end lost 3 bases, and 6 bases lay between the germline ends.